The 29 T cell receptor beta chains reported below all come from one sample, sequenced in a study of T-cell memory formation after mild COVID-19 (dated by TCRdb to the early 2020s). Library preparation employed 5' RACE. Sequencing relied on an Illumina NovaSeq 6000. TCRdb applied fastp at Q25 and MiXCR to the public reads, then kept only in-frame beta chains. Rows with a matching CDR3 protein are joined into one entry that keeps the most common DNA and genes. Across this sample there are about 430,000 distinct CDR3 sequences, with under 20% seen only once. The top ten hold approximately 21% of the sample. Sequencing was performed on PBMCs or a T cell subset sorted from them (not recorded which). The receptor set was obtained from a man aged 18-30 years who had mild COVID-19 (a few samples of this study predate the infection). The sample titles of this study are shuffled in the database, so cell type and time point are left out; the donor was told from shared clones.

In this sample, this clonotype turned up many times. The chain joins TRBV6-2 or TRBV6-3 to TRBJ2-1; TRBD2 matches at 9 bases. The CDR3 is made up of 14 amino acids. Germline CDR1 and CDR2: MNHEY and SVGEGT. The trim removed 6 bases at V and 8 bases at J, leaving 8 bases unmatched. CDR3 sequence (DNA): TGTGCCAGCAGACGAGCGGGGGGTAGCCATGAGCAGTTCTTC. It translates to CASRRAGGSHEQFF.

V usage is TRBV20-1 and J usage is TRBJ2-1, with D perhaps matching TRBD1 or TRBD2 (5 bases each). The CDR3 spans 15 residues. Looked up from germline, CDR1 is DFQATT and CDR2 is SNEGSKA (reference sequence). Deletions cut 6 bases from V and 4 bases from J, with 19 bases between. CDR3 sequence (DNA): TGCAGTGCATTAGGGACCCAAAAGGGATACAATGAGCAGTTCTTC. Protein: CSALGTQKGYNEQFF.

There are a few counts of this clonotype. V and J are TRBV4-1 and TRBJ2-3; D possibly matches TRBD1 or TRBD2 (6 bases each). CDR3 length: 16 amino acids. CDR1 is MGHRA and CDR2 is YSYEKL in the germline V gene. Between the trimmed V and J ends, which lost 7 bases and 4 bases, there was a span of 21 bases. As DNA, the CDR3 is TGCGCCAGCACCTCCCGGGAAGGGGGGCCCGCAGATACGCAGTATTTT. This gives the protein CASTSREGGPADTQYF.

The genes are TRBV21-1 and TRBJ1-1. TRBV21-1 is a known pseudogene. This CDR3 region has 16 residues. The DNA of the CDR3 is TGTGCCAGCAGCAAAGGATTACCCGCCCGGAACACTGAAGCTTTCTTT. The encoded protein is CASSKGLPARNTEAFF.

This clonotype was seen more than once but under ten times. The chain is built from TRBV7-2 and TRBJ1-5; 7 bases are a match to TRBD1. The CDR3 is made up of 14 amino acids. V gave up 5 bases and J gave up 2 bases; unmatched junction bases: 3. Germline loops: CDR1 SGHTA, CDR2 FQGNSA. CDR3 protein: CASSRRGGNQPQHF. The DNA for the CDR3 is TGTGCCAGCAGCCGCAGGGGGGGCAATCAGCCCCAGCATTTT.

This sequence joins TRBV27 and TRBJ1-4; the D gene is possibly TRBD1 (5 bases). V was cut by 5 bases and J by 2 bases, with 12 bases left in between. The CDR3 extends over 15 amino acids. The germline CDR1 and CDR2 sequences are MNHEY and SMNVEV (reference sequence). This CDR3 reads CASSPIGGTNEKLFF. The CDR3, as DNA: TGTGCCAGCAGTCCGATCGGGGGTACTAATGAAAAACTGTTTTTT.

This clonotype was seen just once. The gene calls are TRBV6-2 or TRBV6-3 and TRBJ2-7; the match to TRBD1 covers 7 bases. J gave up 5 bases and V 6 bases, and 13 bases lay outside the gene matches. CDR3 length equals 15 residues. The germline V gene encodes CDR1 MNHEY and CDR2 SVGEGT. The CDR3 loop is CASRYTGAVPHEQYV. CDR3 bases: TGTGCCAGCAGATACACAGGGGCCGTTCCTCACGAGCAGTACGTC.

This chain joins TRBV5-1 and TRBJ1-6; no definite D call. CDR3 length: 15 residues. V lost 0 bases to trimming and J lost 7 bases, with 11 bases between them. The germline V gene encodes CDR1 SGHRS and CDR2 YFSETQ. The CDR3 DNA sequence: TGCGCCAGCAGCTTGGACGGTAACTACAATTCACCCCTCCACTTT. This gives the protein CASSLDGNYNSPLHF.

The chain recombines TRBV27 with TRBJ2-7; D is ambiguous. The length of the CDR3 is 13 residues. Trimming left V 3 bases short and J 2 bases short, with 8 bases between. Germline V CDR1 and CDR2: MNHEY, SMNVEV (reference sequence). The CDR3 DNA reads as TGTGCCAGCAGTTTGTCTTCCACCTACGAGCAGTACTTC. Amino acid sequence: CASSLSSTYEQYF.

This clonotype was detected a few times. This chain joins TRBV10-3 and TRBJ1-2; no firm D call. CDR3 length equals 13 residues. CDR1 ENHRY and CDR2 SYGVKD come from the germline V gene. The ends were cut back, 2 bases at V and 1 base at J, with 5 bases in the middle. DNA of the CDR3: TGTGCCATCAGTGAGCGAAGTAACTATGGCTACACCTTC. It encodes CAISERSNYGYTF.

The CDR3 sequence is CASSTSGAAIGTDTQYF. The CDR3 bases are TGCGCCAGCAGCACTAGCGGGGCGGCCATTGGCACAGATACGCAGTATTTT. The J gene is TRBJ2-3, the V gene TRBV4-1; 10 bases align to TRBD2. This CDR3 spans 17 amino acids. Germline V CDR1 and CDR2: MGHRA, YSYEKL. Trimming took 5 bases from V and 1 from J; bases not matched to a gene: 9.

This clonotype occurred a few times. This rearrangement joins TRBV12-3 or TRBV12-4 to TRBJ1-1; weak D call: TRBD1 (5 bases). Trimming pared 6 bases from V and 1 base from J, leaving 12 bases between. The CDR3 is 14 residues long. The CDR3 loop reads CASRRQSPNTEAFF. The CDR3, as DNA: TGTGCCAGCAGGCGACAGAGCCCGAACACTGAAGCTTTCTTT.

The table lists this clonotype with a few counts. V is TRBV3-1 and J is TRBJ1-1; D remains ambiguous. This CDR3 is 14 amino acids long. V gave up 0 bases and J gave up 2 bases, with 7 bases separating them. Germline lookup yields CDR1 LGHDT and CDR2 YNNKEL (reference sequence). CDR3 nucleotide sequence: TGTGCCAGCAGCCAAGATGGGTTCAACACTGAAGCTTTCTTT. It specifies CASSQDGFNTEAFF.

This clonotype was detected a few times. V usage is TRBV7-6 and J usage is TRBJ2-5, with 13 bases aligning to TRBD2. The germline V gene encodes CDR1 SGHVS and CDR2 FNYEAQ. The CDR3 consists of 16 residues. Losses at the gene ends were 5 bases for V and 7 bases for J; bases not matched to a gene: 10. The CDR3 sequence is CASSVWTSGGFGTQYF. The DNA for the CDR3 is TGTGCCAGCAGCGTGTGGACTAGCGGGGGTTTTGGGACCCAGTACTTC.

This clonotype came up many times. The CDR3 nucleotides are TGCGCCAGCAGCTCACTCGGGACAGGGTATAATGAGCAGTTCTTC. This sequence encodes CASSSLGTGYNEQFF. This sequence joins TRBV5-1 and TRBJ2-1; TRBD1 agrees at 9 bases. CDR1 and CDR2 from the germline V gene are SGHRS and YFSETQ. The CDR3 length is 15 residues. Trimming cost V 3 bases and J 7 bases; bases outside gene matches: 8.

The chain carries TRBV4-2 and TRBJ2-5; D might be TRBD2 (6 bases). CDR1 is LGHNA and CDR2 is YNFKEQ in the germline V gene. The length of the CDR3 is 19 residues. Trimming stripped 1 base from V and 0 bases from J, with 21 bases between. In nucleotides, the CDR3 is TGTGCCAGCAGCCAAGCAGCTCCTTCGGGGACTTGGTACCAAGAGACCCAGTACTTC. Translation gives CASSQAAPSGTWYQETQYF.

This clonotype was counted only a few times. The CDR3 loop reads CSAESKVEQFF. CDR3 in DNA: TGCAGTGCCGAGTCTAAGGTTGAGCAGTTCTTC. The rearrangement uses TRBV20-1 and TRBJ2-1; D remains ambiguous. V gave up 6 bases and J gave up 9 bases, with 12 bases separating them. The germline gives CDR1 DFQATT, CDR2 SNEGSKA (reference sequence). The CDR3 length is 11 residues.

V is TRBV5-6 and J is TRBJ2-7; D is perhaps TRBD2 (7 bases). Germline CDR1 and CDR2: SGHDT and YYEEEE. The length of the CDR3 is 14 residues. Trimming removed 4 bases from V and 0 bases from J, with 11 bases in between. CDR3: CASSHRGASYEQYF. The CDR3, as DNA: TGTGCCAGCAGCCACCGGGGGGCCTCCTACGAGCAGTACTTC. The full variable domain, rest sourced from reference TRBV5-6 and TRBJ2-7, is DAGVTQSPTHLIKTRGQQVTLRCSPKSGHDTVSWYQQALGQGPQFIFQYYEEEERQRGNFPDRFSGHQFPNYSSELNVNALLLGDSALYLCASSHRGASYEQYFGPGTRLTVT.

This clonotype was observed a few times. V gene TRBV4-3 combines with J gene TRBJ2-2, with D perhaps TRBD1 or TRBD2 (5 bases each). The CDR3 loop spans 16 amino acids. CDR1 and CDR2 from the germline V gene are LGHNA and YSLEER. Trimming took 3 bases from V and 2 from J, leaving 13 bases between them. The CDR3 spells CASSQDSRVNTGELFF. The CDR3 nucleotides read TGCGCCAGCAGCCAGGACTCCAGGGTCAACACCGGGGAGCTGTTTTTT.

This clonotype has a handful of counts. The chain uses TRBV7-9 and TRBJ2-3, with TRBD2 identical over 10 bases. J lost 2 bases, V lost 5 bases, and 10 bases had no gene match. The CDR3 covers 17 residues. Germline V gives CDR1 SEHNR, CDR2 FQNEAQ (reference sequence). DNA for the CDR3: TGTGCCAGCAGCCGGACGACTAGCGGGCGGTTCACAGATACGCAGTATTTT. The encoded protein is CASSRTTSGRFTDTQYF.

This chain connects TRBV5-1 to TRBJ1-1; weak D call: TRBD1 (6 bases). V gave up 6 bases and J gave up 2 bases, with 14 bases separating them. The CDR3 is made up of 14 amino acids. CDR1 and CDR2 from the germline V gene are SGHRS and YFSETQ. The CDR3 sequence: CASILQGRNTEAFF. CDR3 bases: TGCGCCAGCATCCTACAGGGCCGCAACACTGAAGCTTTCTTT.

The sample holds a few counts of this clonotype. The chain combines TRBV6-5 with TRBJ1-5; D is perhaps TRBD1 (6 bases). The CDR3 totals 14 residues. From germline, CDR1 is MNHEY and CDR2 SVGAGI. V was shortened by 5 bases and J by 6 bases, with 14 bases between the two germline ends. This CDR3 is CASSPAGAVQPQHF. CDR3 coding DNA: TGTGCCAGCAGTCCGGCAGGGGCAGTTCAGCCCCAGCATTTT.

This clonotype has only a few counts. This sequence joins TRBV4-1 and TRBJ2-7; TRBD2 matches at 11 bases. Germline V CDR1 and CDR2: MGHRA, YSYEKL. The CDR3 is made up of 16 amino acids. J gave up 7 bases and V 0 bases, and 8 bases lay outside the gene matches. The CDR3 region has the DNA TGCGCCAGCAGCCAAGATAGGGAACTAGCGGGGGCGGAGCAGTACTTC. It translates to CASSQDRELAGAEQYF.

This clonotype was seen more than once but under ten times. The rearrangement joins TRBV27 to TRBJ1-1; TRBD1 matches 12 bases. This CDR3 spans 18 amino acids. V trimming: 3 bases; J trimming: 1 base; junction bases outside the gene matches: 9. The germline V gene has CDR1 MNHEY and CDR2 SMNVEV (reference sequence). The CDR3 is CASSFSRDRGLQNTEAFF. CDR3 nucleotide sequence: TGTGCCAGCAGTTTTTCCCGGGACAGGGGGCTTCAGAACACTGAAGCTTTCTTT.

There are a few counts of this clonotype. The CDR3: CASSQGGDDSPLHF. CDR3 bases: TGTGCCAGCAGTCAAGGGGGGGACGATTCACCCCTCCACTTT. The chain is built from TRBV7-2 and TRBJ1-6, with D maybe TRBD1 (6 bases). The CDR3 loop spans 14 amino acids. Germline assignment: CDR1 SGHTA and CDR2 FQGNSA. V gave up 6 bases and J gave up 8 bases, with 14 bases separating them.

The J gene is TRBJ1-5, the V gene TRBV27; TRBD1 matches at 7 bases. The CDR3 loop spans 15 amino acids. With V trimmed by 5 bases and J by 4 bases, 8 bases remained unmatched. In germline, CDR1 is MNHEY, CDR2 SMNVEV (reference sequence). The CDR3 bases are TGTGCCAGCAGTATGCTGACAGGGCTAAATCAGCCCCAGCATTTT. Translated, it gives CASSMLTGLNQPQHF.

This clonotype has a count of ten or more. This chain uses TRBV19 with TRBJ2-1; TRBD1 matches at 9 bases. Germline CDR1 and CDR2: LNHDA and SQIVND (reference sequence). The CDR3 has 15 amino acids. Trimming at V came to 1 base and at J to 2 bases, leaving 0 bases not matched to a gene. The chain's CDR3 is CASSIGTGAYNEQFF. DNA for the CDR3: TGTGCCAGTAGTATAGGGACAGGGGCCTACAATGAGCAGTTCTTC.

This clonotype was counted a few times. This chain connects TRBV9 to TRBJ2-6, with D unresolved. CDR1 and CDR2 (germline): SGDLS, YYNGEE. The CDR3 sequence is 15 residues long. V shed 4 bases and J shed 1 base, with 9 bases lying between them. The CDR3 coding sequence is TGTGCCAGCAGCAACATAGAGTCTGGGGCCAACGTCCTGACTTTC. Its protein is CASSNIESGANVLTF.

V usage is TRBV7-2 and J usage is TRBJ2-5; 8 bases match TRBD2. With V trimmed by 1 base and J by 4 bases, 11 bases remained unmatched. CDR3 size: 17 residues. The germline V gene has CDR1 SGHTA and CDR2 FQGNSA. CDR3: CASSLVVGTSTRETQYF. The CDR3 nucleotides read TGTGCCAGCAGCTTAGTAGTTGGGACTAGTACTAGAGAGACCCAGTACTTC.